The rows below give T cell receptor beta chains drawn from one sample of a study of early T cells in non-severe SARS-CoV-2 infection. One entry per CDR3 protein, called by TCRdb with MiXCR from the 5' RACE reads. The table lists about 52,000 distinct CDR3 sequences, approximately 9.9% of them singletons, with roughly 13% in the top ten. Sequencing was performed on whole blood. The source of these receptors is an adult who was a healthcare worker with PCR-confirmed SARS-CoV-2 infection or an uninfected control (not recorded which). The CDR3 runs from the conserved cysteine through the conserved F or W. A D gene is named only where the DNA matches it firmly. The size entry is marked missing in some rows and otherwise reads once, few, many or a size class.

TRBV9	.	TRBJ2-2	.	CASSVSIDTGELFF	TGTGCCAGCAGCGTATCAATAGACACCGGGGAGCTGTTTTTT
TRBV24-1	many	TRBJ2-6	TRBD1	CATSHRGEGANVLTF	TGTGCCACCAGTCACAGGGGTGAGGGGGCCAACGTCCTGACTTTC
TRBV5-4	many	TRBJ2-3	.	CASSFGQGLTDTQYF	TGTGCCAGCAGCTTTGGCCAGGGTCTCACAGATACGCAGTATTTT
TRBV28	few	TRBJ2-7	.	CASRAFRDRTYEQYF	TGTGCCAGTAGGGCTTTCCGGGACCGTACCTACGAGCAGTACTTC
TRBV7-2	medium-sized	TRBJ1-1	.	CASSLGGGEGTEAFF	TGTGCCAGCAGCTTAGGAGGAGGGGAGGGAACTGAAGCTTTCTTT
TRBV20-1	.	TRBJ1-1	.	CSARAGVTEAFF	TGCAGTGCTAGGGCAGGGGTCACTGAAGCTTTCTTT
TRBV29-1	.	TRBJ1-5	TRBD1	CSAGQGASQPQHF	TGCAGCGCCGGACAGGGGGCGTCTCAGCCCCAGCATTTT
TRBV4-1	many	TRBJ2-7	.	CASSQAWDNEQYF	TGCGCCAGCAGCCAAGCTTGGGACAACGAGCAGTACTTC
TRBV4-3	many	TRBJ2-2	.	CASSQEIPFGDYTGELFF	TGCGCCAGCAGCCAAGAAATCCCGTTCGGGGATTACACCGGGGAGCTGTTTTTT
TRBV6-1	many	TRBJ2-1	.	CASSEGIRKFF	TGTGCCAGCAGTGAAGGAATACGGAAGTTCTTC
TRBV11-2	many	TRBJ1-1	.	CASSLELGETEAFF	TGTGCCAGCAGCTTAGAACTGGGAGAGACTGAAGCTTTCTTT
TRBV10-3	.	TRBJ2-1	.	CAAGTGGRNSGGNEQFF	TGTGCCGCGGGCACAGGGGGGAGGAATAGCGGGGGCAATGAGCAGTTCTTC
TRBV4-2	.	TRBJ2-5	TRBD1	CASSQDYDRGEETQYF	TGTGCCAGCAGCCAAGATTACGACAGGGGAGAAGAGACCCAGTACTTC
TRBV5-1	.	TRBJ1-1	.	CASSLGRVTEAFF	TGCGCCAGCAGCTTGGGCAGGGTCACTGAAGCTTTCTTT
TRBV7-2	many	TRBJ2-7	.	CASSLYGYEQYF	TGTGCCAGCAGCCTGTACGGCTACGAGCAGTACTTC
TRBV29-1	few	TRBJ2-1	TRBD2	CSVVRGTGVNEQFF	TGCAGCGTTGTGCGGGGGACGGGTGTAAATGAGCAGTTCTTC
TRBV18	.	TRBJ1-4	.	CASSPPGAYNEKLFF	TGTGCCAGCTCACCCCCCGGGGCCTATAATGAAAAACTGTTTTTT
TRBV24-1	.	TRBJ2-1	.	CATSDLTAPTYNEQFF	TGTGCCACCAGTGACCTGACCGCGCCCACCTACAATGAGCAGTTCTTC
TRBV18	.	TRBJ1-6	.	CASSPMLNSPLHF	TGTGCCAGCTCACCGATGCTTAATTCACCCCTCCACTTT
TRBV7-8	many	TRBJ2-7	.	CASSLSATEQYF	TGTGCCAGCAGCTTATCCGCGACCGAGCAGTACTTC
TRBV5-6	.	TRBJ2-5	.	CASSLVGAGETQYF	TGTGCCAGCAGCTTGGTCGGAGCGGGAGAGACCCAGTACTTC
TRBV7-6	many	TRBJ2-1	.	CASSLDAPRDYNEQFF	TGTGCCAGCAGCTTAGATGCCCCGAGAGACTACAATGAGCAGTTCTTC
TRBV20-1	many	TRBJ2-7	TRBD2	CSASWTSGGAVYF	TGCAGTGCCAGTTGGACTAGCGGGGGGGCCGTGTACTTC
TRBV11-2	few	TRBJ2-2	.	CASSGPSTGELFF	TGTGCCAGCTCGGGGCCCTCCACCGGGGAGCTGTTTTTT
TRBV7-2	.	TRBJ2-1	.	CASSPTNEQFF	TGTGCCAGCAGCCCTACGAACGAGCAGTTCTTC
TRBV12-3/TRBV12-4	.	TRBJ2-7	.	CASSLTENEQYF	TGTGCCAGCAGTTTGACGGAAAACGAGCAGTACTTC
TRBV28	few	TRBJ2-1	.	CASCTNSRGHFYNEQFF	TGTGCCAGCTGCACCAATTCTCGGGGACACTTTTACAATGAGCAGTTCTTC
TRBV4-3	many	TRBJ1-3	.	CASSQDVGSGNTIYF	TGCGCCAGCAGCCAAGATGTGGGCTCTGGAAACACCATATATTTT